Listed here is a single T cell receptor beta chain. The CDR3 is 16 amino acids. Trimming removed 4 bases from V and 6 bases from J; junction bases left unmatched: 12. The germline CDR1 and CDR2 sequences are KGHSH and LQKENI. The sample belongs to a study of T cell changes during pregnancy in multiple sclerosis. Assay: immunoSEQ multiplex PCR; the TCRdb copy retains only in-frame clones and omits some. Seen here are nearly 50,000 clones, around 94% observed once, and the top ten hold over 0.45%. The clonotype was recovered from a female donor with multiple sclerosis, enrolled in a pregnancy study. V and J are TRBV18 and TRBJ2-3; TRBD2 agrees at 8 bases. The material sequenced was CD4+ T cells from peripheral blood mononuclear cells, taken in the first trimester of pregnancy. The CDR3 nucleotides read TGTGCCAGCTCACTAACGACAGGCCGCGGGGGGGATACGCAGTATTTT. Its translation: CASSLTTGRGGDTQYF. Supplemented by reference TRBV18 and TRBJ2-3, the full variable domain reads NAGVMQNPRHLVRRRGQEARLRCSPMKGHSHVYWYRQLPEEGLKFMVYLQKENIIDESGMPKERFSAEFPKEGPSILRIQQVVRGDSAAYFCASSLTTGRGGDTQYFGPGTRLTVL.